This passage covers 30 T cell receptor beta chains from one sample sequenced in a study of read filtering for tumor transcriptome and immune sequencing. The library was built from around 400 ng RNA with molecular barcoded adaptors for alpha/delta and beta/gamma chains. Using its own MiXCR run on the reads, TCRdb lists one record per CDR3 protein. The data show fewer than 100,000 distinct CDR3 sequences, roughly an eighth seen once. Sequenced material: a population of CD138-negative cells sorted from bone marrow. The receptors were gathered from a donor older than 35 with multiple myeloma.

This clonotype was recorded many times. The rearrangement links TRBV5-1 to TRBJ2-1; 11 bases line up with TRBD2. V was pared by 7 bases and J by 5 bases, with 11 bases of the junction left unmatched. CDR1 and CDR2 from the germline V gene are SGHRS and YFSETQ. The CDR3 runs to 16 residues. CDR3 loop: CASRLVPGLADNEQFF. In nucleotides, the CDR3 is TGCGCCAGCCGACTAGTTCCGGGACTAGCGGACAATGAGCAGTTCTTC.

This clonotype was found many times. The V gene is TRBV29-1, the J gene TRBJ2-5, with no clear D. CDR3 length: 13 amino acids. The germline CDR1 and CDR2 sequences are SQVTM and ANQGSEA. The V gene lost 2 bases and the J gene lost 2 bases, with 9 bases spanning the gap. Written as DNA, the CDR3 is TGCAGCGTTGAAAAGGGCGGACAAGAGACCCAGTACTTC. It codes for CSVEKGGQETQYF.

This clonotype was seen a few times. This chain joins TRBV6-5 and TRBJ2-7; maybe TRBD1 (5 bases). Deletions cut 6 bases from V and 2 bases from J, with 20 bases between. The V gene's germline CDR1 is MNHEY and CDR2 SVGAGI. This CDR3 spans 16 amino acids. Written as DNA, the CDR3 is TGTGCCAGCAGAGAGAGAGACGCGACAGTCCCCTACGAGCAGTACTTC. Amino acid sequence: CASRERDATVPYEQYF.

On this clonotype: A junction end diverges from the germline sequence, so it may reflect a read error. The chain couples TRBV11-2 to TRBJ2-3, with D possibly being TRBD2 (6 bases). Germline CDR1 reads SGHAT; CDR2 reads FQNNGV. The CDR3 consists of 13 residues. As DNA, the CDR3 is TGTGCCAGCAGCGCTACTAGCATAGATACGCAGTATTTT. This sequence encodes CASSATSIDTQYF.

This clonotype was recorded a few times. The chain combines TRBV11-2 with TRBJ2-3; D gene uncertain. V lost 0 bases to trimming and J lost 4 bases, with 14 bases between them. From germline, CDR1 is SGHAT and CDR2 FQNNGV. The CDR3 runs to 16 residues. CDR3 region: CASSLDSGRASDTQYF. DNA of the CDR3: TGTGCCAGCAGCTTAGATTCGGGTAGGGCCTCAGATACGCAGTATTTT.

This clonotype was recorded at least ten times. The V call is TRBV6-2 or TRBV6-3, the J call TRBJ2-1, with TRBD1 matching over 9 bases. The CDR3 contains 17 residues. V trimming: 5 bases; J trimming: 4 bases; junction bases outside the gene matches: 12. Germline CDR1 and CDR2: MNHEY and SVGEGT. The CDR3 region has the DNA TGTGCCAGCAGTCCCCACATACAGGGGGCGCGATACAATGAGCAGTTCTTC. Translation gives CASSPHIQGARYNEQFF.

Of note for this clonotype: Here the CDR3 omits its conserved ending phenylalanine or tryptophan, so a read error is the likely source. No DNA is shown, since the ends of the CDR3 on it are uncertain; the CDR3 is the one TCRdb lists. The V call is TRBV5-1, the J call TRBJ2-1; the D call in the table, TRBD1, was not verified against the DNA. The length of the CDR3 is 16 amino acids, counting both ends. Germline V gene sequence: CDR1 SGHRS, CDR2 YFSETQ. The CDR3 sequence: CASSLGAAGTYNEQVS.

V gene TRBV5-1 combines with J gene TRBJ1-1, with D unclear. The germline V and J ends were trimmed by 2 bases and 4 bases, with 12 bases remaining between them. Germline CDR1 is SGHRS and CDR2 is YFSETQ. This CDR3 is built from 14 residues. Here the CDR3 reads CASSLGSVGTEAFF. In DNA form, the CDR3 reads TGCGCCAGCAGCTTAGGTAGTGTCGGCACTGAAGCTTTCTTT.

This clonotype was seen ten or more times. The CDR3 loop is CASSVLAGAGDTGELFF. The CDR3 DNA is TGTGCCAGCAGCGTACTAGCGGGAGCGGGGGACACCGGGGAGCTGTTTTTT. This chain links TRBV9 with TRBJ2-2; 10 positions match TRBD2. This CDR3 region has 17 residues. Germline V gene sequence: CDR1 SGDLS, CDR2 YYNGEE. V shed 1 base and J 3 bases; nucleotides not matched to a gene: 6.

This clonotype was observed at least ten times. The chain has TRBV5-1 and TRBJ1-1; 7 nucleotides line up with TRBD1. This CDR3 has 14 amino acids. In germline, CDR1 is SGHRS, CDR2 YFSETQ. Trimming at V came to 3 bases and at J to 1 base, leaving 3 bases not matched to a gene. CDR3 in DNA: TGCGCCAGCAGCTCGGGACAGCCGAACACTGAAGCTTTCTTT. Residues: CASSSGQPNTEAFF.

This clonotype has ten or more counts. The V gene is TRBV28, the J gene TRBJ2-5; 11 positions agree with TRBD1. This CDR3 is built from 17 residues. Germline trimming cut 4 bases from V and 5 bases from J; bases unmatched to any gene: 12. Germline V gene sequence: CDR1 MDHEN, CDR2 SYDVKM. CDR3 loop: CASSSRTGGNWPETQYF. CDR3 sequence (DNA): TGTGCCAGCAGTTCCCGGACAGGGGGCAATTGGCCGGAGACCCAGTACTTC.

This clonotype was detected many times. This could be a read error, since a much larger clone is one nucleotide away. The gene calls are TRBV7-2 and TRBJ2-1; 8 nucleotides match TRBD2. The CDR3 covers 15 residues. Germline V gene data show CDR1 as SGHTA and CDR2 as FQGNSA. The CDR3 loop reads CASSLGTSFYNGQFF. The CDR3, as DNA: TGTGCCAGCAGCTTAGGGACTAGCTTCTACAATGGGCAGTTCTTC.

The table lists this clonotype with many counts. CDR3 coding DNA: TGCGCCAGCAGCCTCTCGGGACAGCACAATCAGCCCCAGCATTTT. Translation gives CASSLSGQHNQPQHF. The gene calls are TRBV5-1 and TRBJ1-5, with TRBD1 identical over 7 bases. This CDR3 contains 15 residues. The V and J ends lost 4 bases and 3 bases, in that order; junction bases with no gene match: 7. Germline CDR1 and CDR2: SGHRS and YFSETQ.

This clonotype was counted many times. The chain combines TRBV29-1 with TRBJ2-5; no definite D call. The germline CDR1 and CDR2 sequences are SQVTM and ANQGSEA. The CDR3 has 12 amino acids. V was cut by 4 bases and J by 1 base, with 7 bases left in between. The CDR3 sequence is CSVAWAQETQYF. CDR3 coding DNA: TGCAGCGTTGCCTGGGCCCAAGAGACCCAGTACTTC.

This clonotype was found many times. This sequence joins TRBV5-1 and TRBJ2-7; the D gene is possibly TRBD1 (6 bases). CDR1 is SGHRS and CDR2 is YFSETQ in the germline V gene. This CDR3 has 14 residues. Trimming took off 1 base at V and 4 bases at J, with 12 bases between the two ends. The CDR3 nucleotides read TGCGCCAGCAGCTTGAACAGGGCTGGATACGAGCAGTACTTC. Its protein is CASSLNRAGYEQYF.

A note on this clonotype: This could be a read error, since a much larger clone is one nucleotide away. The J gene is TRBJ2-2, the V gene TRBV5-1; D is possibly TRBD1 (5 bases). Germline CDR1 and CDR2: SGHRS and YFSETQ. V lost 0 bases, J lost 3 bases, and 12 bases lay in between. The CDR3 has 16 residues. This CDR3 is CASSLATLRDTGELFF. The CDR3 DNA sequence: TGCGCCAGCAGCTTGGCTACCCTCAGGGACACCGGGGAGCTGTTTTTT.

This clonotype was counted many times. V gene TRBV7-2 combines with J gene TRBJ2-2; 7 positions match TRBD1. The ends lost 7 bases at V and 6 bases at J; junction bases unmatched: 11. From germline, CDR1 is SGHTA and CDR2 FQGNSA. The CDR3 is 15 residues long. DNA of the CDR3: TGTGCCAGCAAACCTCGCCCACAGGGGTCCGGGGAGCTGTTTTTT. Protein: CASKPRPQGSGELFF.

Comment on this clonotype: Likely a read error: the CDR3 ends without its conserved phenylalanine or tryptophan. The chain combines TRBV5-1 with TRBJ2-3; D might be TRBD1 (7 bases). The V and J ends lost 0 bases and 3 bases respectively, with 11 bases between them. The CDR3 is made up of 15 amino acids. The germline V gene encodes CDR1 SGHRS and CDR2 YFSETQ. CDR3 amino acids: CASSLVAGGTDTQYS. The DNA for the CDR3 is TGCGCCAGCAGCTTGGTGGCAGGGGGGACAGATACGCAGTATTCT.

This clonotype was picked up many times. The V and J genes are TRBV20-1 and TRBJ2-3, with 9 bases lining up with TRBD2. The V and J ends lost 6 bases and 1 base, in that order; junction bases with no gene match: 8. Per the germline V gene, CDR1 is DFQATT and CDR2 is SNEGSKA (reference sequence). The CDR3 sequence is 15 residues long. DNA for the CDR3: TGCAGTGCACAAGTAGCGGGAGTTCGCACAGATACGCAGTATTTT. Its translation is CSAQVAGVRTDTQYF.

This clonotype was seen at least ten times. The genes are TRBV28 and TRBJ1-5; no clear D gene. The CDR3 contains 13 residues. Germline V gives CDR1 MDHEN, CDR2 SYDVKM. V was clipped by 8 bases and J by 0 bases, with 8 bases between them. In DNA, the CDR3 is TGTGCCAGCCACGTATATAGCAATCAGCCCCAGCATTTT. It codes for CASHVYSNQPQHF.

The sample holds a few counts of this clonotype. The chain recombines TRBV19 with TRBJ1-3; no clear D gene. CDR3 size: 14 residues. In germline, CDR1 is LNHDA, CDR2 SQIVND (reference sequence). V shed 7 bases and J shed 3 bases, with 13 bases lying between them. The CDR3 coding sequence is TGTGCCAGTACCAAAACAGCGATTGGAAACACCATATATTTT. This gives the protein CASTKTAIGNTIYF.

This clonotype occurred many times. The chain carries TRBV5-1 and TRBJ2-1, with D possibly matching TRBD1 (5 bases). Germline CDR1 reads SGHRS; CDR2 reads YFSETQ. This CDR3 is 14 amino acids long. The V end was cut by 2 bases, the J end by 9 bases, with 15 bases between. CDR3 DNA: TGCGCCAGCAGCTTAACAGGCACTGTGGGTGAGCAGTTCTTC. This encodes CASSLTGTVGEQFF.

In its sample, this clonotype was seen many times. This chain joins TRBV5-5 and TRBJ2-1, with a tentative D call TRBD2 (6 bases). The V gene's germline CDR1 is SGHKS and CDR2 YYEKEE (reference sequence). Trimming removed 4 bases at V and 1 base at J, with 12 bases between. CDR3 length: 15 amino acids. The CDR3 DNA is TGTGCCAGCAGCACGGAGGGCCCTTCCTACAATGAGCAGTTCTTC. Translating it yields CASSTEGPSYNEQFF.

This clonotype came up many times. The CDR3 sequence is CSAYAGTGAGRQYF. The DNA for the CDR3 is TGCAGTGCCTACGCCGGGACAGGGGCCGGGAGACAGTACTTC. J is TRBJ2-7 and V is TRBV20-1; 10 positions agree with TRBD1. The CDR3 contains 14 residues. Germline CDR1 and CDR2: DFQATT and SNEGSKA (reference sequence). V trimming: 6 bases; J trimming: 10 bases; junction bases outside the gene matches: 15.

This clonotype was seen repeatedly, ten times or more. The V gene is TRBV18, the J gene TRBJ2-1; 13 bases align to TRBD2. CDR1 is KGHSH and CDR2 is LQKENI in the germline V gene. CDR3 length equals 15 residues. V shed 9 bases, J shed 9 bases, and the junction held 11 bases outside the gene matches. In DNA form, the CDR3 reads TGTGCCAGTTCCGAGGGACTAGCGGGAAATATTGAGCAGTTCTTC. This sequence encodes CASSEGLAGNIEQFF.

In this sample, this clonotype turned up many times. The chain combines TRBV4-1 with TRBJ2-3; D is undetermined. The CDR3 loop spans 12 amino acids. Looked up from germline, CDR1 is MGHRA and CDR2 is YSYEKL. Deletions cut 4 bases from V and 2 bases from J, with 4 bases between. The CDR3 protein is CASSRDTDTQYF. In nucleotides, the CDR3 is TGCGCCAGCAGCCGCGACACAGATACGCAGTATTTT.

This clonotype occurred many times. This CDR3 is CSVQNGGSEAFF. CDR3 coding DNA: TGCAGCGTTCAAAATGGGGGCAGCGAAGCTTTCTTT. The rearrangement links TRBV29-1 to TRBJ1-1; TRBD1 might be the D (6 bases). Trimming cost V 5 bases and J 8 bases, with 15 bases left between them. The CDR3 consists of 12 residues. CDR1 and CDR2 from the germline V gene are SQVTM and ANQGSEA. Complete variable domain (other parts from reference TRBV29-1 and TRBJ1-1): SAVISQKPSRDICQRGTSLTIQCQVDSQVTMMFWYRQQPGQSLTLIATANQGSEATYESGFVIDKFPISRPNLTFSTLTVSNMSPEDSSIYLCSVQNGGSEAFFGQGTRLTVV.

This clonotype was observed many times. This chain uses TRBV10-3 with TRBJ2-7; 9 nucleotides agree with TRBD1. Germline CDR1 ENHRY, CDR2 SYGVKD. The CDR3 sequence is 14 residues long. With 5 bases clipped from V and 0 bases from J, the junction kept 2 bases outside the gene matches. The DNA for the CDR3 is TGTGCCATCAGTCGGGGACAGGGCTCCTACGAGCAGTACTTC. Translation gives CAISRGQGSYEQYF.

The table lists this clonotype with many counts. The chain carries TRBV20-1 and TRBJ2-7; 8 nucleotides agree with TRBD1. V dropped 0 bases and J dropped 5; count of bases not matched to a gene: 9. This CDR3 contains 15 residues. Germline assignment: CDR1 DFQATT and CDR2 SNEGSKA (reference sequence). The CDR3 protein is CSARDRTGTVHEQYF. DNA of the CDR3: TGCAGTGCTAGAGATCGGACAGGGACCGTGCACGAGCAGTACTTC.

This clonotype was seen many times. CDR3 bases: TGCAGCGCCGAAGGTCCTAACTACGAGCAGTACTTC. Residues: CSAEGPNYEQYF. The gene calls are TRBV29-1 and TRBJ2-7; no definite D call. CDR1 is SQVTM and CDR2 is ANQGSEA in the germline V gene. Trimming removed 7 bases from V and 3 bases from J, with 13 bases in between. The CDR3 totals 12 residues.